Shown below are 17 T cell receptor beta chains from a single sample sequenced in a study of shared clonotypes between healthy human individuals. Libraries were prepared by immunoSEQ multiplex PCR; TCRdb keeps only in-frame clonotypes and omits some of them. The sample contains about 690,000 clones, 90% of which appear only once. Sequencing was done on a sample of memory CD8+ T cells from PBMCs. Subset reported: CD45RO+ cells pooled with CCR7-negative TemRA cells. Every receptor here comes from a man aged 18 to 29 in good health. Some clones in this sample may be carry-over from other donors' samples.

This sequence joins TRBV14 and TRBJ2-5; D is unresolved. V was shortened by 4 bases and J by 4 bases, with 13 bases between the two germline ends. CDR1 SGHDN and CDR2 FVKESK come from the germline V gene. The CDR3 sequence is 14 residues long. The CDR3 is CASSPSGIRETQYF. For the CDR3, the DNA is TGTGCCAGCAGCCCTTCCGGAATCCGAGAGACCCAGTACTTC.

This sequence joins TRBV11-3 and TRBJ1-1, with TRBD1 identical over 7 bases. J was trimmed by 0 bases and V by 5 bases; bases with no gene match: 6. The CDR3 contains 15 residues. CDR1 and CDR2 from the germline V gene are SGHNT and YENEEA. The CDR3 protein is CASSPGTEMNTEAFF. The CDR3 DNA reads TGTGCCAGCAGCCCAGGGACAGAGATGAACACTGAAGCTTTCTTT.

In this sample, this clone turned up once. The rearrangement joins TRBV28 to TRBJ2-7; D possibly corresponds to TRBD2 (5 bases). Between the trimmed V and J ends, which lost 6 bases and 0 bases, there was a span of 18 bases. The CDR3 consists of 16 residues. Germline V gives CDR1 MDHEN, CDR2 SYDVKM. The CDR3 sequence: CASRVHFRESSYEQYF. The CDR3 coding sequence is TGTGCCAGCAGGGTCCATTTTAGGGAGAGCTCCTACGAGCAGTACTTC.

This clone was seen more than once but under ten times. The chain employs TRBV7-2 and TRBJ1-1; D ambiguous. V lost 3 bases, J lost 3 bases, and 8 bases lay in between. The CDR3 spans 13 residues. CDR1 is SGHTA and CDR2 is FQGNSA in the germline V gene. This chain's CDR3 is CASSFRQDTEAFF. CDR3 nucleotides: TGTGCCAGCAGCTTTAGGCAGGACACTGAAGCTTTCTTT.

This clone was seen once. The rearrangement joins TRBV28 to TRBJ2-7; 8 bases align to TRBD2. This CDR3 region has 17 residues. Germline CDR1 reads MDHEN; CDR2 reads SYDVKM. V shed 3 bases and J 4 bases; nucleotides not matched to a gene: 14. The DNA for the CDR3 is TGTGCCAGCAGTTTCCCCTCGGATAGCGGGGCCACTTACGAGCAGTACTTC. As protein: CASSFPSDSGATYEQYF.

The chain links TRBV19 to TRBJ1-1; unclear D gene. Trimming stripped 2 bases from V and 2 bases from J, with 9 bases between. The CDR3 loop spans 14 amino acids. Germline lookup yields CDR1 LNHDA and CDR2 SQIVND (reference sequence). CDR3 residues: CASSIKGINTEAFF. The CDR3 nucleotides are TGTGCCAGTAGTATAAAAGGGATAAACACTGAAGCTTTCTTT.

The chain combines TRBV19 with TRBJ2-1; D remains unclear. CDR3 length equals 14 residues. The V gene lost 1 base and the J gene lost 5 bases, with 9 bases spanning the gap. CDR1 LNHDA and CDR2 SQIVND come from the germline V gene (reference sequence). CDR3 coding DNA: TGTGCCAGTAGTATAGCCTATAGGGACAATGAGCAGTTCTTC. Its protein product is CASSIAYRDNEQFF. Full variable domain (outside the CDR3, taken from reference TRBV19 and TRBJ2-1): DGGITQSPKYLFRKEGQNVTLSCEQNLNHDAMYWYRQDPGQGLRLIYYSQIVNDFQKGDIAEGYSVSREKKESFPLTVTSAQKNPTAFYLCASSIAYRDNEQFFGPGTRLTVL.

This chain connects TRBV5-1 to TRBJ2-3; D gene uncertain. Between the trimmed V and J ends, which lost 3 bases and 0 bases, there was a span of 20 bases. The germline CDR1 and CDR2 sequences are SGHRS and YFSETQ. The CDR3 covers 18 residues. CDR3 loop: CASSYTSYNYLSTDTQYF. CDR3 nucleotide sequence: TGCGCCAGCAGCTATACTTCTTATAACTATCTTAGCACAGATACGCAGTATTTT.

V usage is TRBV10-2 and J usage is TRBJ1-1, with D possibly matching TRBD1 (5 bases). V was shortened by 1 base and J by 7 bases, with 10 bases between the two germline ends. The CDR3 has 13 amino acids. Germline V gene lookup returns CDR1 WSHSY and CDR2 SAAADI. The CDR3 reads CASSELGVIEAFF. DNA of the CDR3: TGCGCCAGCAGTGAGTTAGGGGTCATTGAAGCTTTCTTT.

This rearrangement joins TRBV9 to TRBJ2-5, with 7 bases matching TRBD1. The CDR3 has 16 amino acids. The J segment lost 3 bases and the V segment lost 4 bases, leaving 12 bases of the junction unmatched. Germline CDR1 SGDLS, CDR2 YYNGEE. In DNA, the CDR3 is TGTGCCAGCAGCCACCAGACAGGGTCTCTAGAAGAGACCCAGTACTTC. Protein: CASSHQTGSLEETQYF.

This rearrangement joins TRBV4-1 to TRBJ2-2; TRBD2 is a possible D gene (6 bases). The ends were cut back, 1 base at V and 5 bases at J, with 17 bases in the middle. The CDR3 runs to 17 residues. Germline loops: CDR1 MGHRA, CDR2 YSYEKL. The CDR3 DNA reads TGCGCCAGCAGCCAAGTTGGGTCGGGAGCAGGGACCGGGGAGCTGTTTTTT. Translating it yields CASSQVGSGAGTGELFF.

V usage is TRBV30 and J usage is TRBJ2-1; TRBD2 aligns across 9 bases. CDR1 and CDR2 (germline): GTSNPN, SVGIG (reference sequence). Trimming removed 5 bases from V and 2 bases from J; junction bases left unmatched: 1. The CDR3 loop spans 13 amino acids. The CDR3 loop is CAWASGTYNEQFF. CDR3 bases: TGTGCCTGGGCTAGCGGGACCTACAATGAGCAGTTCTTC.

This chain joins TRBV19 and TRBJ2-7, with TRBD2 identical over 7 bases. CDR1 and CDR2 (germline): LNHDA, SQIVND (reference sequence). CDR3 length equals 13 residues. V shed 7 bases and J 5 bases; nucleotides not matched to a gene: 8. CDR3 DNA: TGTGCCAGTACTCCCGGGGGACTAAACGAGCAGTACTTC. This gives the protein CASTPGGLNEQYF.

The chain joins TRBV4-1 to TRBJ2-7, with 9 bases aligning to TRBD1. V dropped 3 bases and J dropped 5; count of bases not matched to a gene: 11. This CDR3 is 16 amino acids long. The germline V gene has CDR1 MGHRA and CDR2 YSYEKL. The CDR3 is CASSHRAGQGLDEQYF. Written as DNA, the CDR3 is TGCGCCAGCAGCCATCGAGCGGGACAGGGTTTAGACGAGCAGTACTTC.

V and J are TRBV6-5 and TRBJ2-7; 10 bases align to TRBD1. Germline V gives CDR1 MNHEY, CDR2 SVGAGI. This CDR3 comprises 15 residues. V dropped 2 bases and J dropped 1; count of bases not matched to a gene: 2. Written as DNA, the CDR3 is TGTGCCAGCAGTTACCCGGGACAGGGGTCCTACGAGCAGTACTTC. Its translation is CASSYPGQGSYEQYF.

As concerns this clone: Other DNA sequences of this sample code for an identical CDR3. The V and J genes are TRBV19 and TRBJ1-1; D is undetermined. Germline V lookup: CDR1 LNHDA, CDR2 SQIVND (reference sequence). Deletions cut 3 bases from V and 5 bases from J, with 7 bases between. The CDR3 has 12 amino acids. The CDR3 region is CASSIGWTEAFF. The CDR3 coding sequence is TGTGCCAGTAGTATCGGATGGACTGAAGCTTTCTTT.

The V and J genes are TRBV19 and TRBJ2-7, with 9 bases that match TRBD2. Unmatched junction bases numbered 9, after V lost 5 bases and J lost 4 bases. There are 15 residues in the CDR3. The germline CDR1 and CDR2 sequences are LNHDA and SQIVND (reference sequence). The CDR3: CASSLTSGRLYEQYF. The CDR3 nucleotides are TGTGCCAGTAGTCTTACTAGCGGGCGATTGTACGAGCAGTACTTC.